These T cell receptor beta chains were read from a single sample in a study of blood T cell repertoires in COVID-19. Sequencing used immunoSEQ multiplex PCR; TCRdb keeps in-frame clones, though not all of them. The data contain 35,000 to 45,000 clones, around four fifths of them singletons. What was sequenced was peripheral blood. All receptors come from a man aged 50-60 years with active COVID-19. The conserved cysteine and the conserved F or W are not part of the CDR3 here.

J gene	CDR3 length	V gene	CDR3 protein
TRBJ2-5	15	TRBV3-1/TRBV3-2	ASSQVVAGGPVWTQY
TRBJ1-5	11	TRBV4-3	ASSQGTYQPQH
TRBJ2-7	14	TRBV7-3	ASSFVGHEGLDEQY
TRBJ2-7	12	TRBV6-5	ASSYDSSFYEQY
TRBJ1-1	11	TRBV11-3	ASSPGLNTEAF
TRBJ2-3	14	TRBV20-1	SASGGAGGATDTQY
TRBJ2-3	13	TRBV6-2/TRBV6-3	ASSYSRTLSPTQY
TRBJ1-4	12	TRBV5-1	ASGTTGVEEKLF
TRBJ2-7	12	TRBV11-3	ASSPMGQALEQY
TRBJ2-3	14	TRBV24-1	ATSDVRSGTTDTQY
TRBJ2-1	16	TRBV28	ASSSGLAGQTSYNEQF
TRBJ1-5	10	TRBV28	ASLRGFQPQH
TRBJ2-3	12	TRBV5-1	ATARGDGTDTQY
TRBJ2-3	15	TRBV4-3	ASSQGRGGEVTDTQY
TRBJ1-6	14	TRBV3-1/TRBV3-2	ASSQVSGDPRSPLH
TRBJ2-1	12	TRBV15	ATSRGRVGNEQF
TRBJ2-7	13	TRBV5-5	ASSASGTANYEQY
TRBJ1-1	12	TRBV10-3	AISDRGLNTEAF
TRBJ2-1	11	TRBV12-3/TRBV12-4	ASSSGLAREQF
TRBJ1-2	12	TRBV5-4	ASSLESGGSGYT
TRBJ2-4	14	TRBV6-2/TRBV6-3	ASSYPGGLAKNIQY
TRBJ1-5	16	TRBV30	AWRTTSLMIYSNQPQH
TRBJ2-2	12	TRBV5-1	ASSSLRDTGELF
TRBJ2-7	13	TRBV5-1	ASSPRLATPYEQY
TRBJ1-5	9	TRBV6-5	ASGQNQPQH
TRBJ2-1	13	TRBV5-5	ASSRTGRSYNEQF
TRBJ2-7	9	TRBV28	ASSLDTEQY
TRBJ2-7	15	TRBV4-3	ASSQVPSWGQVYEQY
TRBJ2-1	13	TRBV9	ASSPSSGGYNEQF
TRBJ2-7	12	TRBV5-4	ASSLYSGLGEQY
TRBJ2-5	13	TRBV5-8	ASSLFVQHGETQY
TRBJ2-5	13	TRBV7-3	ASSLMGAGQETQY
TRBJ1-5	14	TRBV27	ASKDRALNSNQPQH
TRBJ2-1	14	TRBV5-1	ASSKSSGGAYNEQF
TRBJ2-5	14	TRBV5-4	ASSSNRGRGQETQY
TRBJ2-7	10	TRBV7-9	ASSLQGAEQY
TRBJ2-1	12	TRBV5-1	ASSLGLAGVEQF
TRBJ1-1	11	TRBV7-9	ASSFSGNTEAF
TRBJ1-1	13	TRBV6-2/TRBV6-3	ASSRDSGGGTEAF
TRBJ1-3	14	TRBV11-2	ASAWTGGLSGNTIY
TRBJ2-7	11	TRBV6-6	ASSPPTTAEQY
TRBJ1-5	12	TRBV18	ASSPTVTRQPQH
TRBJ2-1	15	TRBV5-1	ASSPTQQGPSYNEQF